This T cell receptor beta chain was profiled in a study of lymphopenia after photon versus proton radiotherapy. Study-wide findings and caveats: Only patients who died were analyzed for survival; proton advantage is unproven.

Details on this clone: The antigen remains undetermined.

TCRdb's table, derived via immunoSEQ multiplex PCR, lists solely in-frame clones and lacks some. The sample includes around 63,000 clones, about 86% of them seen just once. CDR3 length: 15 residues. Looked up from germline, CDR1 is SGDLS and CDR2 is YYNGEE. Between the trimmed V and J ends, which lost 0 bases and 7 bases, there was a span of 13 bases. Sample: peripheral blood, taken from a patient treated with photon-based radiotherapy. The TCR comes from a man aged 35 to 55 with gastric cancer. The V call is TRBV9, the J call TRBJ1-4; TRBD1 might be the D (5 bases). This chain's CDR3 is CASSVAVGASEKLFF. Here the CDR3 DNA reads TGTGCCAGCAGCGTAGCTGTTGGGGCGTCTGAAAAACTGTTTTTT.